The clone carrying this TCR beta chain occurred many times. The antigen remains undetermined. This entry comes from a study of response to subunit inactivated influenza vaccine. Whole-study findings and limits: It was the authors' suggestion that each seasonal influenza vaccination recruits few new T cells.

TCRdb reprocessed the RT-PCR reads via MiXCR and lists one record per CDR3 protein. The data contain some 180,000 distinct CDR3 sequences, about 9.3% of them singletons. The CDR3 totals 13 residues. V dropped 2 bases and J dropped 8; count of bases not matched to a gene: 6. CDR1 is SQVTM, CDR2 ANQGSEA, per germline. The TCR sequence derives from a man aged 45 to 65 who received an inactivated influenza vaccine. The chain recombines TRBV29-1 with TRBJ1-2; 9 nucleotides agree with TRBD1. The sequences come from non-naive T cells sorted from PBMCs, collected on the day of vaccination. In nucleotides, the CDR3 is TGCAGCGTTGAAATAACAGGGGGCAAGGGCTACACCTTC. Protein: CSVEITGGKGYTF.